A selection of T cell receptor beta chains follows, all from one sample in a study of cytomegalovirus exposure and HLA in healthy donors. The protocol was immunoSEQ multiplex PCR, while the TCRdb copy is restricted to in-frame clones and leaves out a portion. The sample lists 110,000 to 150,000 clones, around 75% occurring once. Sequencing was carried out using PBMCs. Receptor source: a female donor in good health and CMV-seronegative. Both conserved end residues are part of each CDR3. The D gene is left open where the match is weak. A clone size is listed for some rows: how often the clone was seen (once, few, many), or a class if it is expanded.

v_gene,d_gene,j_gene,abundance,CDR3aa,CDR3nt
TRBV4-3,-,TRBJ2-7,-,CASSQVYGSESYEQYF,TGCGCCAGCAGCCAAGTGTACGGGAGTGAATCCTACGAGCAGTACTTC
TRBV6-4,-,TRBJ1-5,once,CASSDDALWTESNQPQHF,TGTGCCAGCAGTGACGACGCACTATGGACAGAATCTAATCAGCCCCAGCATTTT
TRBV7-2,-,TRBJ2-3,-,CASSFTPGVRDTQYF,TGTGCCAGCAGCTTTACACCGGGAGTCAGGGATACGCAGTATTTT
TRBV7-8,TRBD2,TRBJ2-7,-,CASSLGGTRDHEQYF,TGTGCCAGCAGCTTGGGGGGGACTCGAGACCACGAGCAGTACTTC
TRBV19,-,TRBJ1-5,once,CASSLNRDLDQPQHF,TGTGCCAGTAGTCTAAACAGGGATCTTGATCAGCCCCAGCATTTT
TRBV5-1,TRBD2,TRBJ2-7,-,CASSLAGGLATYEQYF,TGCGCCAGCAGCTTGGCCGGGGGACTAGCGACGTACGAGCAGTACTTC
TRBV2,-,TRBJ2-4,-,CASSVGRGDIQYF,TGTGCCAGCAGTGTCGGCAGGGGGGACATTCAGTACTTC
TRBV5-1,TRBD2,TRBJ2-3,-,CASSLSAGGVTDTQYF,TGCGCCAGCAGCTTATCAGCGGGAGGGGTCACAGATACGCAGTATTTT
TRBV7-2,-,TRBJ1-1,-,CASSITGSTEAFF,TGTGCCAGCAGCATAACAGGGAGTACTGAAGCTTTCTTT
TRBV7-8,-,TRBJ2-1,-,CASSPDRGSYNEQFF,TGTGCCAGCAGCCCCGATAGGGGTTCCTACAATGAGCAGTTCTTC
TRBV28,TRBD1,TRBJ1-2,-,CASRQGTRGYTF,TGTGCCAGCAGACAGGGGACCCGCGGCTACACCTTC
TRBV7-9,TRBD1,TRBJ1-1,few,CASSLWTGKNTEAFF,TGTGCCAGCAGCTTGTGGACAGGGAAAAACACTGAAGCTTTCTTT
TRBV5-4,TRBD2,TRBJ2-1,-,CASSLQLRGTDEQFF,TGTGCCAGCAGCTTGCAGTTGCGGGGGACGGATGAGCAGTTCTTC
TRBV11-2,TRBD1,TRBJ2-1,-,CASSQGQVNEQFF,TGTGCCAGCAGCCAGGGACAGGTCAATGAGCAGTTCTTC
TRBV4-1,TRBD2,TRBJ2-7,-,CASSHRSSGSISEQYF,TGCGCCAGCAGCCACCGATCTAGCGGGAGTATTAGCGAGCAGTACTTC
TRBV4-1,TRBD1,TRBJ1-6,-,CASSRYLGQGNSPLHF,TGCGCCAGCAGCCGCTACTTGGGACAGGGCAATTCACCCCTCCACTTT
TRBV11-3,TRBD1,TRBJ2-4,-,CASTKQGLNIQYF,TGTGCCAGCACAAAACAGGGGTTAAACATTCAGTACTTC
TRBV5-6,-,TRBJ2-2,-,CASTVRSGSGTGELFF,TGTGCCAGCACAGTCCGGTCAGGTTCCGGTACCGGGGAGCTGTTTTTT
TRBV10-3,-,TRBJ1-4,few,CAIALRGTNEKLFF,TGTGCCATCGCCCTGAGGGGGACTAATGAAAAACTGTTTTTT
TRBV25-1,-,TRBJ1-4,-,CASSGLGASGHPSEKLFF,TGTGCCAGCAGTGGGCTCGGCGCTTCGGGACACCCGTCGGAAAAACTGTTTTTT
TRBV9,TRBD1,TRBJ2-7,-,CASSVEGQGYEQYF,TGTGCCAGCAGCGTAGAGGGACAGGGCTACGAGCAGTACTTC
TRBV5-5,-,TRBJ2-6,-,CASSLVGLSGANVLTF,TGTGCCAGCAGCTTGGTTGGCCTCTCTGGGGCCAACGTCCTGACTTTC
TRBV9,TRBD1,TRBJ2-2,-,CASSNQQGADTGELFF,TGTGCCAGCAGCAACCAACAGGGGGCGGACACCGGGGAGCTGTTTTTT
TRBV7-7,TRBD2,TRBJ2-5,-,CASSFYGRSETQYF,TGTGCTAGCAGCTTCTACGGGAGGAGTGAGACCCAGTACTTC
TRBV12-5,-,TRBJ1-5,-,CASGLDSYQPQHF,TGTGCTAGTGGCCTCGACAGTTATCAGCCCCAGCATTTT
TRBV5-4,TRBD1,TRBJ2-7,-,CASSPGTGLHEQYF,TGTGCCAGCAGCCCCGGGACAGGGCTGCACGAGCAGTACTTC
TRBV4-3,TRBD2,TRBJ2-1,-,CASKTRETSADEQFF,TGCGCCAGCAAGACCCGGGAGACTAGCGCCGATGAGCAGTTCTTC
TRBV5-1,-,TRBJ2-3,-,CASSLVTDTQYF,TGCGCCAGCAGCCTTGTCACAGATACGCAGTATTTT
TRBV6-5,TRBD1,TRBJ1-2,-,CASRLRGWGYTF,TGTGCCAGCCGACTCAGGGGGTGGGGCTACACCTTC
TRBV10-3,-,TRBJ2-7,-,CAISEPTVSLLYEQYF,TGTGCCATCAGTGAGCCTACAGTGAGTTTGCTCTACGAGCAGTACTTC
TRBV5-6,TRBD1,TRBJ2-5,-,CASSYGQGATETQYF,TGTGCCAGCAGCTATGGACAGGGGGCTACAGAGACCCAGTACTTC